This T cell receptor beta chain was observed in a study of T-cell reconstitution after alpha-beta-depleted transplantation in children. Study-wide results and caveats: After transplant, high TCRbeta diversity at day 60 in some patients arose from surviving recipient T cells and thymic progenitors. Reportedly, roughly two months post-transplant, alpha-beta T cells arose from several hundred expanded graft clones. T-cell numbers and diversity, one year after transplant, stemmed largely from T cells that were newly produced.

The CDR3 length is 14 residues. Trimming took 6 bases from V and 3 from J, leaving 13 bases between them. Molecular barcoding with unique molecular identifiers was used for the TCRbeta library. Each CDR3 protein is one row after TCRdb ran MiXCR on the PCR reads. The repertoire has about 980,000 distinct CDR3 sequences, about 29% of them found once; the top ten carry 28%. This clonotype has just a few counts. Antigen: not known. The chain couples TRBV12-3 or TRBV12-4 to TRBJ2-3, with D hard to call. The source material was PBMCs, mostly from graft donor cells, sampled 360 days after TCRalphabeta/CD19-depleted stem cell transplant. The receptor comes from a boy in the first two years of life who had a stem cell transplant for SCID, so the T cells may come from the graft donor. For the CDR3, the DNA is TGTGCCAGCAGCTACGATCGACCGACAGATACGCAGTATTTT. It specifies CASSYDRPTDTQYF.